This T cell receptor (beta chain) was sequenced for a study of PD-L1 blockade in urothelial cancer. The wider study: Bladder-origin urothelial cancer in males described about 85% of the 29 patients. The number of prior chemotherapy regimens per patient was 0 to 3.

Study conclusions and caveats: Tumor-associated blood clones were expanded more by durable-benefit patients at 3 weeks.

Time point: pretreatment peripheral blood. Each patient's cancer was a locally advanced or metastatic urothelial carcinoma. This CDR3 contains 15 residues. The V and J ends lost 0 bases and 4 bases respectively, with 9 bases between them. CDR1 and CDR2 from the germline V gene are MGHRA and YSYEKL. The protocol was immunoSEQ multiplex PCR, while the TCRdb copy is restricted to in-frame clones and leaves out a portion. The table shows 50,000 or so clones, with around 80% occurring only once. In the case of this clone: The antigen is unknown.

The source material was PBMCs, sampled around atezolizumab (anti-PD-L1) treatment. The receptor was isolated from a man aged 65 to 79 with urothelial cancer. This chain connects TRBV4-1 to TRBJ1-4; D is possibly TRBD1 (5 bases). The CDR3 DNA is TGCGCCAGCAGCCAAGATACAGGCTATAATGAAAAACTGTTTTTT. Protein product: CASSQDTGYNEKLFF.